In its sample, the clone carrying this T cell receptor (beta chain) was seen a few times. The V end lost 2 bases, the J end lost 9 bases, and 4 bases lay between the germline ends. The CDR3 has 10 amino acids. Germline V CDR1 and CDR2: MNHNS, SASEGT. In the study's own analysis: Reference gene primers were amplified, and this amplification served to estimate nucleated cell counts. The assay was immunoSEQ multiplex PCR, and TCRdb's table has in-frame clones only and misses some. Clone size and the V and J calls come from that table; the DNA yielded D and trimming. The table includes 200,000 to 300,000 clones, about 90% detected once. This sample was taken from a study of blood T cell repertoires in COVID-19. Background on the study: Samples of COVID-19 (acute and convalescent) were obtained from the United States, Italy and Spain. PBMCs, B-cell-depleted T cells, or T cells provided the cDNA or gDNA that made up the material.

The V gene is TRBV6-1, the J gene TRBJ2-5; D is unclear. Specimen: peripheral blood. This receptor was taken from a man between 60 and 70 years old who had recovered from COVID-19. The CDR3 loop reads CASSEYSQYF. The CDR3 DNA sequence: TGTGCCAGCAGTGAATACTCCCAGTACTTC.